This T cell receptor beta chain was recovered during a study of technical replicates of blood from a few donors. Profiled with immunoSEQ multiplex PCR; TCRdb holds only in-frame clones, not every one. The sample shows 44,000 or so clones, around nine tenths of them seen only once. The J segment lost 5 bases and the V segment lost 5 bases, leaving 6 bases of the junction unmatched. The germline V gene encodes CDR1 SGHTA and CDR2 FQGTGA. The CDR3 loop spans 14 amino acids. What was sequenced was PBMCs. The chain couples TRBV7-3 to TRBJ1-1; 9 positions match TRBD1. This clonotype was obtained from a human donor in good health. Some clones in this sample may be carry-over from other donors' samples. CDR3 in DNA: TGTGCCAGCAGCAGACAGGGGGGGATGACTGAAGCTTTCTTT. Translation: CASSRQGGMTEAFF.